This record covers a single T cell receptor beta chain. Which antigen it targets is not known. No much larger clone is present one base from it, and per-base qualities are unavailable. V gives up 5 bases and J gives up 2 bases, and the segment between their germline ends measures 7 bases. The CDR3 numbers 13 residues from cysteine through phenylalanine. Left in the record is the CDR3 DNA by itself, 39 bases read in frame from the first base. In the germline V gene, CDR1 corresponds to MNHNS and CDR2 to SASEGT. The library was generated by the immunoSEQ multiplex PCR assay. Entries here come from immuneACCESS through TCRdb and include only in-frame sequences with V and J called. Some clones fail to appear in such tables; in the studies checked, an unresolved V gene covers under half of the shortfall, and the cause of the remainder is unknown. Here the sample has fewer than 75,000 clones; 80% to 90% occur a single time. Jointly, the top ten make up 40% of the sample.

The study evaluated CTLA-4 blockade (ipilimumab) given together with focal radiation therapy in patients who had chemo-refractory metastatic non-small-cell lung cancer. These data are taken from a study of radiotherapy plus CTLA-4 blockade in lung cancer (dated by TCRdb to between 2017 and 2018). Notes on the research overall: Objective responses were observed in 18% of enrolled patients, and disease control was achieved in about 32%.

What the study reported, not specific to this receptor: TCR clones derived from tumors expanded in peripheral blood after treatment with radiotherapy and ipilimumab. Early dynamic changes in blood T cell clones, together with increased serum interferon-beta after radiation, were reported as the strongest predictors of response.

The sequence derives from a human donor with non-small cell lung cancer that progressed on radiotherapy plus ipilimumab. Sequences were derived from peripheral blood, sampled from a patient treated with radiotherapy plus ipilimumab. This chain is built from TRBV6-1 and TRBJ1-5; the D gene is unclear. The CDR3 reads CASSLQGNQPQHF. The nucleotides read TGTGCCAGCAGTCTCCAGGGCAATCAGCCCCAGCATTTT.